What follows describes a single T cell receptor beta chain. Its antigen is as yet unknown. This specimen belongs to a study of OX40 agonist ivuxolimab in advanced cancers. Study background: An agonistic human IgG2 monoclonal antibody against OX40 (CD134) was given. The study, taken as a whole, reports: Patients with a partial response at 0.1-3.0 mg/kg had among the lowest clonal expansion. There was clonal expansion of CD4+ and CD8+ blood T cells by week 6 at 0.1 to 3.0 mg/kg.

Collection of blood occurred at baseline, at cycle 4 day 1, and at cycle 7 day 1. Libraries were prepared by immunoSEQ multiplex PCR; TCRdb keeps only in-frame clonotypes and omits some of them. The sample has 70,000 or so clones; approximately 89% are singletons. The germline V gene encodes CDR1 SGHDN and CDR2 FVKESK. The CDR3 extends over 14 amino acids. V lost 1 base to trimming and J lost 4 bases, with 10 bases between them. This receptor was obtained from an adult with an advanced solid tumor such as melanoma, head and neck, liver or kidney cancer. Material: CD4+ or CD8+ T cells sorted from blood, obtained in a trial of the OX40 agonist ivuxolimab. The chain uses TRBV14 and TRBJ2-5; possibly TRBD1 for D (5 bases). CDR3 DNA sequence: TGTGCCAGCAGCCAAGGGGGCATACGAGAGACCCAGTACTTC. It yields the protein CASSQGGIRETQYF.